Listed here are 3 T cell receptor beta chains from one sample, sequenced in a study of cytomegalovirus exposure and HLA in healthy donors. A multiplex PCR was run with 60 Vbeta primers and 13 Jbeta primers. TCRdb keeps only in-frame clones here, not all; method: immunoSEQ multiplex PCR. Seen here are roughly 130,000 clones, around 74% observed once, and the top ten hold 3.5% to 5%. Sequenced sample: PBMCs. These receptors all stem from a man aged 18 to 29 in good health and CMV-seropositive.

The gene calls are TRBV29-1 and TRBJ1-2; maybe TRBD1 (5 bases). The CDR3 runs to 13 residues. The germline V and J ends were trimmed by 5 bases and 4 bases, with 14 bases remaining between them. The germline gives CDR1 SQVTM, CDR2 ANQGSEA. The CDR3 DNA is TGCAGCGTTCCAGGGCGGACAAGCTATGGCTACACCTTC. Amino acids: CSVPGRTSYGYTF.

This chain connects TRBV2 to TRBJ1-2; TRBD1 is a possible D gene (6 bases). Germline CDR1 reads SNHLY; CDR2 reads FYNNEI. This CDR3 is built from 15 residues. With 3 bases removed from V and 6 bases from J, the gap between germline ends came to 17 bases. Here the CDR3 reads CASSESPGAWDGYTF. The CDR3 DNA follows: TGTGCCAGCAGTGAGTCTCCAGGGGCGTGGGATGGCTACACCTTC.

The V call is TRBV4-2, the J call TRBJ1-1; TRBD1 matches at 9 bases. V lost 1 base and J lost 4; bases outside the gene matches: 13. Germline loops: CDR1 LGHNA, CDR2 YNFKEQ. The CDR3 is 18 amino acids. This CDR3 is CASSQGPNLQGAATEAFF. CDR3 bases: TGTGCCAGCAGCCAAGGTCCCAACCTACAGGGGGCGGCCACTGAAGCTTTCTTT.